The 25 T cell receptor beta chains below all came from one sample that was sequenced in a study of Ad26.COV2.S vaccination and SARS-CoV-2 variants. Libraries were prepared by immunoSEQ multiplex PCR; TCRdb keeps only in-frame clonotypes and omits some of them. The data contain approximately 420,000 clones, about nine tenths of them singletons. Treatment indicated: roughly 18 received Ad26.COV2.S at low or high dose, single or two shots; about 5 received placebo; per-sample allocation not given. Specimens were obtained on day 63 following the first vaccine or placebo injection. The sequenced sample was peripheral blood, obtained in a trial of Ad26.COV2.S vaccine versus placebo. These receptors originate from a person aged 18-60 years who received the Ad26.COV2.S COVID-19 vaccine or a placebo.

The chain carries TRBV12-3 or TRBV12-4 and TRBJ1-1; tentative D call: TRBD1 (6 bases). V dropped 6 bases and J dropped 4 bases, with 12 bases sitting between them. This CDR3 has 13 amino acids. CDR3 DNA: TGTGCCAGCAGCCCAGGGGCAAGCACTGAAGCTTTCTTT. Translated, it gives CASSPGASTEAFF.

In its sample, this clone was seen once. The chain links TRBV9 to TRBJ1-1; D remains unclear. Trimming took 0 bases from V and 3 from J, leaving 9 bases between them. CDR3 length: 14 amino acids. CDR1 and CDR2 from the germline V gene are SGDLS and YYNGEE. The CDR3 loop is CASSVVGSDTEAFF. The CDR3, as DNA: TGTGCCAGCAGCGTAGTAGGCTCCGACACTGAAGCTTTCTTT.

The genes are TRBV6-5 and TRBJ2-6, with D hard to call. Germline values: CDR1 MNHEY, CDR2 SVGAGI. The CDR3 contains 15 residues. Trimming removed 3 bases at V and 1 base at J, with 7 bases between. CDR3 in amino acids: CASSYRGSGANVLTF. CDR3 in DNA: TGTGCCAGCAGTTATCGTGGATCTGGGGCCAACGTCCTGACTTTC.

This clone turned up a few times. The V call is TRBV6-2 or TRBV6-3, the J call TRBJ1-2, with 10 positions matching TRBD1. Unmatched junction bases numbered 11, after V lost 2 bases and J lost 8 bases. The CDR3 spans 16 residues. Germline CDR1 reads MNHEY; CDR2 reads SVGEGT. CDR3 DNA sequence: TGTGCCAGCAGTTACACGAGAACCGGGACAGGGGTCGGCTACACCTTC. Protein: CASSYTRTGTGVGYTF.

The chain's CDR3 is CASSPPSGANTGELFF. The CDR3 DNA sequence: TGTGCCAGCTCACCACCCAGCGGGGCCAACACCGGGGAGCTGTTTTTT. The rearrangement uses TRBV18 and TRBJ2-2; TRBD2 aligns across 7 bases. From germline, CDR1 is KGHSH and CDR2 LQKENI. CDR3 length: 16 amino acids. V lost 0 bases and J lost 2; bases outside the gene matches: 3.

The rearrangement joins TRBV7-8 to TRBJ2-7, with a possible D match to TRBD1 (6 bases). The CDR3 covers 14 residues. CDR1 is SGHVS, CDR2 FQNEAQ, per germline. The germline V and J ends were trimmed by 5 bases and 2 bases, with 13 bases remaining between them. The CDR3 DNA follows: TGTGCCAGCAGCCCCGACAGGATCACCTACGAGCAGTACTTC. Its protein is CASSPDRITYEQYF. Full variable domain (remainder filled in from reference TRBV7-8 and TRBJ2-7): GAGVSQSPRYKVAKRGQDVALRCDPISGHVSLFWYQQALGQGPEFLTYFQNEAQLDKSGLPSDRFFAERPEGSVSTLKIQRTQQEDSAVYLCASSPDRITYEQYFGPGTRLTVT.

The chain is built from TRBV20-1 and TRBJ2-1; no reliable D call. The CDR3 totals 11 residues. With 6 bases removed from V and 10 bases from J, the gap between germline ends came to 13 bases. Germline V gene sequence: CDR1 DFQATT, CDR2 SNEGSKA (reference sequence). The CDR3 region is CSAPDLSEQFF. DNA for the CDR3: TGCAGTGCCCCTGATCTCTCCGAGCAGTTCTTC.

The CDR3 reads CASSAWTATNEKLFF. In DNA form, the CDR3 reads TGTGCCAGCAGTGCTTGGACAGCAACTAATGAAAAACTGTTTTTT. The V and J genes are TRBV27 and TRBJ1-4; possibly TRBD1 for D (6 bases). There are 15 residues in the CDR3. V lost 5 bases to trimming and J lost 0 bases, with 10 bases between them. Germline-derived CDR1 and CDR2 are MNHEY and SMNVEV (reference sequence).

As for this clone: Mismatch with germline at one junction end may stem from a read error. The chain uses TRBV3-1 (or the pseudogene TRBV3-2) and TRBJ2-3; D possibly uses TRBD1 or TRBD2 (5 bases each). CDR3 length: 17 amino acids. Per the germline V gene, CDR1 is LGHDT and CDR2 is YNNKEL (reference sequence). In nucleotides, the CDR3 is TGTGCCAGCAGCCAAGCTTTGGCGGGCCGGGGCACAGATACGCAATATTTT. This sequence encodes CASSQALAGRGTDTQYF.

The V and J genes are TRBV2 and TRBJ1-2; D is unresolved. Germline V gives CDR1 SNHLY, CDR2 FYNNEI. Between the trimmed V and J ends, which lost 7 bases and 5 bases, there was a span of 14 bases. This CDR3 comprises 13 residues. The CDR3 loop reads CASTGSQLYGYTF. CDR3 sequence (DNA): TGTGCCAGCACCGGCAGCCAACTATATGGCTACACCTTC. Full variable domain (rest looked up from reference TRBV2 and TRBJ1-2): EPEVTQTPSHQVTQMGQEVILRCVPISNHLYFYWYRQILGQKVEFLVSFYNNEISEKSEIFDDQFSVERPDGSNFTLKIRSTKLEDSAMYFCASTGSQLYGYTFGSGTRLTVV.

The chain joins TRBV10-3 to TRBJ1-1, with D possibly being TRBD1 (6 bases). Germline assignment: CDR1 ENHRY and CDR2 SYGVKD. Trimming cost V 7 bases and J 4 bases, with 10 bases left between them. The length of the CDR3 is 12 residues. CDR3 region: CAINREGTEAFF. The CDR3 region has the DNA TGTGCCATCAACAGGGAGGGCACTGAAGCTTTCTTT.

This chain joins TRBV7-9 and TRBJ2-7; possible D gene TRBD2, 5 bases. Trimming removed 5 bases from V and 0 bases from J, with 11 bases in between. CDR1 and CDR2 (germline): SEHNR, FQNEAQ (reference sequence). This CDR3 spans 14 amino acids. This CDR3 is CASSPPGNSYEQYF. CDR3 DNA sequence: TGTGCCAGCAGCCCCCCCGGGAACTCCTACGAGCAGTACTTC.

Regarding this clone: This specimen includes other DNA sequences encoding the same CDR3. This chain uses TRBV19 with TRBJ1-5; D is ambiguous. Germline assignment: CDR1 LNHDA and CDR2 SQIVND (reference sequence). V was clipped by 3 bases and J by 3 bases, with 9 bases between them. The CDR3 is made up of 14 amino acids. Written as DNA, the CDR3 is TGTGCCAGTAGTATTCGGGGTAACAATCAGCCCCAGCATTTT. Its translation is CASSIRGNNQPQHF.

The chain has TRBV7-9 and TRBJ2-3, with D hard to call. The V gene's germline CDR1 is SEHNR and CDR2 FQNEAQ (reference sequence). The CDR3 totals 11 residues. Trimming took off 3 bases at V and 5 bases at J, with 3 bases between the two ends. The CDR3 region has the DNA TGTGCCAGCAGCTTTCTAGATACGCAGTATTTT. It is translated as CASSFLDTQYF.

V usage is TRBV7-2 and J usage is TRBJ2-7; weak D call: TRBD1 (6 bases). Trimming cost V 1 base and J 1 base, with 11 bases left between them. Germline CDR1 and CDR2: SGHTA and FQGNSA. The CDR3 sequence is 15 residues long. The CDR3 DNA sequence: TGTGCCAGCAGCTTAGTACAGGGAAAATCCTACGAGCAGTACTTC. It yields the protein CASSLVQGKSYEQYF.

The J gene is TRBJ2-7, the V gene TRBV4-1; D might be TRBD2 (6 bases). Per germline, CDR1 MGHRA and CDR2 YSYEKL. Trimming cost V 0 bases and J 0 bases, with 18 bases left between them. This CDR3 is built from 18 residues. CDR3 loop: CASSQDHAVAGSSYEQYF. CDR3 coding DNA: TGCGCCAGCAGCCAAGACCATGCGGTGGCGGGGTCCTCCTACGAGCAGTACTTC.

This chain connects TRBV30 to TRBJ1-2; 9 bases are shared with TRBD1. The CDR3 contains 17 residues. J was trimmed by 5 bases and V by 4 bases; bases with no gene match: 17. In germline, CDR1 is GTSNPN, CDR2 SVGIG (reference sequence). The DNA for the CDR3 is TGTGCCTGGACCCCGGAGGTCGGGACAGGGTATCAGTATGGCTACACCTTC. Its protein product is CAWTPEVGTGYQYGYTF.

The V and J genes are TRBV4-3 and TRBJ1-4, with D perhaps matching TRBD1 (5 bases). CDR1 LGHNA and CDR2 YSLEER come from the germline V gene. The germline V and J ends were trimmed by 4 bases and 5 bases, with 14 bases remaining between them. The CDR3 consists of 15 residues. DNA for the CDR3: TGCGCCAGCAGCCGCGGAGGGACGGGGAATGAAAAACTGTTTTTT. Translation: CASSRGGTGNEKLFF.

This chain uses TRBV10-3 with TRBJ2-3; the match to TRBD2 covers 10 bases. The trim removed 10 bases at V and 2 bases at J, leaving 6 bases unmatched. Looked up from germline, CDR1 is ENHRY and CDR2 is SYGVKD. The CDR3 is made up of 14 amino acids. DNA of the CDR3: TGTGCCAGCCGTAGCGGGGGGCCCACAGATACGCAGTATTTT. It is translated as CASRSGGPTDTQYF.

The CDR3 nucleotides are TGTGCCAGCAGTTTGCGCGACGGGGACGAGCAGTACTTC. Its protein product is CASSLRDGDEQYF. This chain uses TRBV27 with TRBJ2-7; D may be TRBD2 (5 bases). Germline V gene sequence: CDR1 MNHEY, CDR2 SMNVEV (reference sequence). This CDR3 contains 13 residues. V was clipped by 3 bases and J by 5 bases, with 11 bases between them.

CDR3 coding DNA: TGCGCCAGCAGCACGGAATACAGCTCTGGAAACACCATATATTTT. This encodes CASSTEYSSGNTIYF. J is TRBJ1-3 and V is TRBV5-1; no definite D call. Trimming pared 4 bases from V and 0 bases from J, leaving 11 bases between. Germline CDR1 SGHRS, CDR2 YFSETQ. This CDR3 has 15 amino acids.

The V gene is TRBV8-1, the J gene TRBJ1-5. TRBV8-1 is reported as a pseudogene. The CDR3 runs to 18 residues. For the CDR3, the DNA is TGTGGCAGTGCATCCGCAGCCCTGGCACTGTGTAGCAATCAGCCCCAGCATTTT. This encodes CGSASAALALCSNQPQHF.

The gene calls are TRBV2 and TRBJ2-7, with D perhaps matching TRBD1 (6 bases). From germline, CDR1 is SNHLY and CDR2 FYNNEI. Trimming left V 5 bases short and J 0 bases short, with 20 bases between. The CDR3 length is 17 residues. The CDR3, as DNA: TGTGCCAGCAGTCTGGACAGCCCAAGGTTGGGCTCCTACGAGCAGTACTTC. This codes for CASSLDSPRLGSYEQYF.

This clone appeared a few times. This chain connects TRBV10-1 to TRBJ1-5, with a tentative D call TRBD1 (5 bases). The CDR3 contains 15 residues. Germline V gene sequence: CDR1 WNHNN, CDR2 SYGVQD (reference sequence). Trimming pared 7 bases from V and 3 bases from J, leaving 16 bases between. CDR3 in DNA: TGCGCCAGCATCAGCAGGGCCCACTCCAATCAGCCCCAGCATTTT. This codes for CASISRAHSNQPQHF.

This clone has a handful of counts. V gene TRBV6-6 combines with J gene TRBJ2-7; 7 bases map to TRBD1. The CDR3 covers 14 residues. CDR1 and CDR2 from the germline V gene are MNHNY and SVGAGI (reference sequence). The trim removed 7 bases at V and 1 base at J, leaving 7 bases unmatched. The CDR3 DNA is TGTGCCAGCACCCAATCGGGACAGTCCTACGAGCAGTACTTC. As protein: CASTQSGQSYEQYF.